The rows below give T cell receptor beta chains drawn from one sample of a study of cytomegalovirus exposure and HLA in healthy donors. Measured with immunoSEQ multiplex PCR; TCRdb has only the in-frame clones, and not every one. In the table there are under 170,000 clones, about four fifths of which are singletons. Material for sequencing was PBMCs. The receptors come from a man aged 45 to 65 in good health and CMV-seropositive. Each CDR3 is given with its conserved first and last residue. The D gene is left open where the match is weak.

v_call	d_call	cdr3_length	cdr3_aa
TRBV11-2	NA	15	CASSFTPESNQPQHF
TRBV11-1	TRBD1	13	CASRRTGVAGYTF
TRBV5-4	TRBD1	14	CASSNRGLGTEAFF
TRBV14	NA	13	CASSQGTGGTQYF
TRBV6-1	TRBD1	13	CASRTGPAYEQYF
TRBV4-1	TRBD2	16	CASSSRTSGRDNEQFF
TRBV19	NA	15	CASSIDRRVGQPQHF
TRBV4-1	TRBD2	16	CASSQLAGGNTGELFF
TRBV19	TRBD1	18	CASSITGGIGLSNQPQHF
TRBV18	NA	14	CASSPGLRHIEQFF
TRBV27	NA	15	CASSPTGISYNEQFF
TRBV28	NA	16	CASSFVVRGVSTEAFF
TRBV7-2	TRBD2	18	CASSLGFTTSGRADTQYF
TRBV9	TRBD2	14	CASSRSGRAREQYF
TRBV7-3	NA	14	CASSLGALTGELFF
TRBV28	TRBD2	15	CASSLLAGGIETQYF
TRBV28	NA	17	CASSLIGYLGLKETQYF
TRBV15	TRBD2	13	CATSRVAGDEQYF
TRBV28	NA	14	CASSIRWSNQPQHF
TRBV19	NA	14	CASSVGLDNSPLHF
TRBV29-1	TRBD2	16	CSVREIFGRVGETQYF
TRBV5-1	TRBD2	16	CASSLAGGPDIGELFF
TRBV15	TRBD2	16	CATSRDWVAGAYEQYF
TRBV6-5	TRBD1	15	CASSYSTGDLGGYTF
TRBV18	NA	12	CASSPDSSKQYF
TRBV5-4	TRBD1	13	CASSRDSLYGYTF
TRBV28	NA	12	CASSRQYTEAFF
TRBV5-1	NA	15	CASSLVTGGTDTQYF
TRBV6-1	NA	13	CASSEERDSGAFF
TRBV5-6	TRBD2	17	CASSGDLLAGGTDTQYF
TRBV4-1	NA	15	CASSQGLNYGNTIYF
TRBV28	TRBD2	16	CASSPRGLAGRYEQYF
TRBV7-9	TRBD1	15	CASSSARDSYTEAFF
TRBV18	TRBD1	15	CASSPVTGGGEKLFF
TRBV6-1	TRBD2	17	CASSARTSGIITDTQYF
TRBV6-1	TRBD2	15	CASSEAGAGHNEQFF
TRBV28	NA	15	CASSSLSTAGNTIYF
TRBV5-1	NA	14	CASSLAMWGEGYTF
TRBV13	NA	15	CASSLMSRAKETQYF
TRBV6-5	NA	15	CASSHPTRGAYEQYF
TRBV29-1	TRBD2	15	CSAELAGDSTDTQYF
TRBV11-2	NA	15	CASSLARLSYNEQFF
TRBV7-6	NA	15	CASSQGAAGWYGYTF
TRBV7-9	NA	12	CSSSRDQGEQYF
TRBV10-2	NA	13	CASSESITDTQYF
TRBV29-1	NA	16	CSVEDVSGSAGNTIYF
TRBV10-3	TRBD2	18	CAISESWASGKTGNEQFF
TRBV5-5	TRBD2	14	CASSTGTSNDEQFF
TRBV30	TRBD2	17	CAWSQFTSGVSTDTQYF
TRBV4-1	TRBD2	14	CASSHTSGSYEQYF
TRBV5-1	NA	14	CASSLAGAGYGYTF
TRBV11-2	TRBD1	14	CASSFGTGNEKLFF
TRBV19	TRBD1	14	CASRRDRDYNEQFF
TRBV28	NA	16	CASTTVLRGGGNTIYF
TRBV27	TRBD1	16	CASSSPDRVPLDTQYF
TRBV27	NA	14	CASSLGGLPYGYTF
TRBV7-2	TRBD1	14	CASSATGGWSEAFF